Sequencing of this T cell receptor (beta chain) was carried out in a study of blood T cell repertoires in COVID-19. Study at large: Sites in the United States, Italy and Spain provided acute and convalescent COVID-19 samples. PBMCs, B-cell-depleted T cells, or T cells were the source of the cDNA or gDNA that made up the material.

V was clipped by 4 bases and J by 5 bases, with 15 bases between them. This CDR3 has 15 amino acids. Germline V CDR1 and CDR2: SGDLS, YYNGEE. Seattle patient enrollment occurred during active infection, with longitudinal follow-up thereafter. Sequencing used immunoSEQ multiplex PCR; TCRdb keeps in-frame clones, though not all of them. This sample has around 200,000 clones, with 79% found just once. This clone was seen more than once but under ten times. What was sequenced was peripheral blood. This clonotype originated in a woman aged 40 to 50 with COVID-19, enrolled during active disease. V gene TRBV9 combines with J gene TRBJ1-4; possibly TRBD1 for D (6 bases). The CDR3 coding sequence is TGTGCCAGCAGCACACCACAGGGAGGGAATGAAAAACTGTTTTTT. Its translation is CASSTPQGGNEKLFF. The full variable domain, in which reference TRBV9 and TRBJ1-4 provide the parts outside the CDR3, is DSGVTQTPKHLITATGQRVTLRCSPRSGDLSVYWYQQSLDQGLQFLIQYYNGEERAKGNILERFSAQQFPDLHSELNLSSLELGDSALYFCASSTPQGGNEKLFFGSGTQLSVL.